The 17 T cell receptor beta chains given below trace back to one sample, sequenced in a study of resident and recirculating memory T cells in vitiligo. This table comes from immunoSEQ multiplex PCR, and its TCRdb copy is limited to in-frame clones, with some not included. The sample has roughly 40,000 clones, around 90% seen once. Specimen: blood. These receptors originate from a male donor with vitiligo.

This clone was counted a few times. The V call is TRBV4-3, the J call TRBJ2-5; 12 nucleotides align to TRBD2. Germline CDR1 reads LGHNA; CDR2 reads YSLEER. This CDR3 is 14 amino acids long. V gave up 4 bases and J gave up 5 bases; unmatched junction bases: 2. This CDR3 is CASSLGLAGETQYF. The CDR3 region has the DNA TGCGCCAGCAGCCTGGGACTAGCGGGCGAGACCCAGTACTTC.

The V call is TRBV11-1, the J call TRBJ1-6; D perhaps matches TRBD1 (5 bases). CDR1 and CDR2 (germline): SGHAT, FQDESV (reference sequence). The CDR3 is 16 amino acids. V was clipped by 3 bases and J by 6 bases, with 15 bases between them. This CDR3 is CASSFPGAGPNSPLHF. The CDR3 DNA reads as TGTGCCAGCAGCTTCCCCGGAGCAGGGCCTAATTCACCCCTCCACTTT.

The chain is built from TRBV7-9 and TRBJ2-2, with 7 bases matching TRBD2. Germline V gene data show CDR1 as SEHNR and CDR2 as FQNEAQ (reference sequence). V lost 4 bases, J lost 2 bases, and 1 base stayed unmatched. The CDR3 length is 14 residues. The CDR3 sequence is CASSWGLNTGELFF. CDR3 nucleotide sequence: TGTGCCAGCAGCTGGGGACTAAACACCGGGGAGCTGTTTTTT. Filled out from reference TRBV7-9 and TRBJ2-2, the complete variable domain reads DTGVSQNPRHKITKRGQNVTFRCDPISEHNRLYWYRQTLGQGPEFLTYFQNEAQLEKSRLLSDRFSAERPKGSFSTLEIQRTEQGDSAMYLCASSWGLNTGELFFGEGSRLTVL.

The rearrangement links TRBV4-3 to TRBJ1-2; D unresolved. Per germline, CDR1 LGHNA and CDR2 YSLEER. V shed 0 bases and J shed 4 bases, with 9 bases lying between them. CDR3 size: 14 residues. The CDR3 sequence: CASSQEQRAYGYTF. Written as DNA, the CDR3 is TGCGCCAGCAGCCAAGAACAGAGAGCCTATGGCTACACCTTC.

V gene TRBV5-1 combines with J gene TRBJ2-3; the match to TRBD2 covers 10 bases. The V segment lost 4 bases and the J segment 0 bases; nucleotides outside the gene matches: 11. Germline CDR1 is SGHRS and CDR2 is YFSETQ. The CDR3 covers 18 residues. The DNA of the CDR3 is TGCGCCAGCAGCCCGTTAGCGGGGGGTCGCGCTAGCACAGATACGCAGTATTTT. Translating gives CASSPLAGGRASTDTQYF.

Here the CDR3 reads CASSPRTGIRPNYGYTF. CDR3 nucleotide sequence: TGTGCCAGCAGCCCACGGACAGGGATTCGGCCGAACTATGGCTACACCTTC. The rearrangement joins TRBV5-5 to TRBJ1-2, with TRBD1 identical over 8 bases. The ends lost 4 bases at V and 2 bases at J; junction bases unmatched: 13. The CDR3 contains 17 residues. The germline gives CDR1 SGHKS, CDR2 YYEKEE (reference sequence). Full variable domain (missing parts from reference TRBV5-5 and TRBJ1-2): DAGVTQSPTHLIKTRGQQVTLRCSPISGHKSVSWYQQVLGQGPQFIFQYYEKEERGRGNFPDRFSARQFPNYSSELNVNALLLGDSALYLCASSPRTGIRPNYGYTFGSGTRLTVV.

The chain couples TRBV4-3 to TRBJ2-5; 8 bases match TRBD2. V lost 0 bases to trimming and J lost 4 bases; unmatched junction nucleotides: 7. The CDR3 loop spans 16 amino acids. Germline-derived CDR1 and CDR2 are LGHNA and YSLEER. The CDR3 coding sequence is TGCGCCAGCAGCCAAGATTACGGGGGGGCCTTAGAGACCCAGTACTTC. Translating it yields CASSQDYGGALETQYF.

This chain connects TRBV7-2 to TRBJ1-3, with TRBD1 matching 7 bases. The germline gives CDR1 SGHTA, CDR2 FQGNSA. The CDR3 length is 15 residues. J was trimmed by 0 bases and V by 4 bases; bases with no gene match: 3. CDR3 loop: CASSSWDSSGNTIYF. DNA of the CDR3: TGTGCCAGCAGCTCCTGGGACAGCTCTGGAAACACCATATATTTT.

The CDR3 sequence is CASSQILCGSGNTIYF. CDR3 sequence (DNA): TGCGCCAGCAGCCAAATTTTATGCGGCTCTGGAAACACCATATATTTT. The rearrangement links TRBV4-3 to TRBJ1-3, with D uncertain. V was pared by 2 bases and J by 0 bases, with 11 bases between. This CDR3 comprises 16 residues. The germline CDR1 and CDR2 sequences are LGHNA and YSLEER.

V gene TRBV4-3 combines with J gene TRBJ2-7, with TRBD1 matching over 8 bases. The ends lost 3 bases at V and 7 bases at J; junction bases unmatched: 5. CDR3 size: 13 residues. Germline CDR1 is LGHNA and CDR2 is YSLEER. The CDR3 DNA reads TGCGCCAGCAGCCACGGACAGGGAAAGGAGCAGTACTTC. It translates to CASSHGQGKEQYF.

The chain joins TRBV19 to TRBJ2-6; TRBD2 is a possible D gene (6 bases). V shed 7 bases and J shed 0 bases, with 10 bases lying between them. This CDR3 spans 15 amino acids. Germline V gene lookup returns CDR1 LNHDA and CDR2 SQIVND (reference sequence). The CDR3 is CASKGGASGANVLTF. The CDR3 nucleotides are TGTGCCAGTAAGGGCGGGGCCTCTGGGGCCAACGTCCTGACTTTC.

This clone was observed a few times. This chain connects TRBV5-1 to TRBJ1-1; D gene uncertain. The CDR3 spans 15 residues. V lost 0 bases and J 0 bases, leaving 9 bases between the germline ends. Germline CDR1 reads SGHRS; CDR2 reads YFSETQ. CDR3 sequence (DNA): TGCGCCAGCAGCTTGGCAGGCTTCCTGAACACTGAAGCTTTCTTT. Protein product: CASSLAGFLNTEAFF.

The J gene is TRBJ1-4, the V gene TRBV19; the match to TRBD1 covers 8 bases. With V trimmed by 9 bases and J by 4 bases, 4 bases remained unmatched. Germline-derived CDR1 and CDR2 are LNHDA and SQIVND (reference sequence). The CDR3 runs 13 residues. The CDR3 protein is CASKQGDNEKLFF. The CDR3, as DNA: TGTGCCAGCAAACAGGGGGATAATGAAAAACTGTTTTTT.

For the CDR3, the DNA is TGTGCCAGCTCACCATTGTCAGTTGAAGCTTTCTTT. Its protein is CASSPLSVEAFF. The gene calls are TRBV18 and TRBJ1-1, with no clear D. V shed 2 bases and J shed 7 bases, with 8 bases lying between them. CDR1 is KGHSH, CDR2 LQKENI, per germline. The CDR3 length is 12 residues.

This rearrangement joins TRBV5-6 to TRBJ1-2; D gene uncertain. The CDR3 loop spans 11 amino acids. CDR1 is SGHDT, CDR2 YYEEEE, per germline. Trimming removed 4 bases at V and 10 bases at J, with 11 bases between. The CDR3 DNA is TGTGCCAGCAGCCGAGAATACGACTACACCTTC. Translated, it gives CASSREYDYTF.

The rearrangement links TRBV6-5 to TRBJ1-4; TRBD1 matches 9 bases. CDR1 and CDR2 (germline): MNHEY, SVGAGI. With V trimmed by 6 bases and J by 8 bases, 7 bases remained unmatched. The CDR3 spans 14 residues. This chain's CDR3 is CASRLTGGREKLFF. The CDR3, as DNA: TGTGCCAGCAGGCTCACAGGGGGCCGGGAAAAACTGTTTTTT.

The chain uses TRBV18 and TRBJ2-7; D gene ambiguous. This CDR3 spans 13 amino acids. Germline CDR1 is KGHSH and CDR2 is LQKENI. Between the trimmed V and J ends, which lost 0 bases and 4 bases, there was a span of 7 bases. In nucleotides, the CDR3 is TGTGCCAGCTCACCACCGGGCCAGTACGAGCAGTACTTC. Residues: CASSPPGQYEQYF.